This note documents a single T cell receptor beta chain sequence. A much larger clone lies one base from this, so it may be a read error. The data stem from a study of molecular identifiers for immune sequencing clone quantification. TCRdb recomputed calls from the PCR reads with MiXCR, one row per CDR3 protein. The table shows 550,000 to 750,000 distinct CDR3 sequences, with less than 20% occurring only once. The sequencing sample was made of naive CD8+ T cells from blood, with Jurkat cell RNA spiked in. Stated subset: FACS-sorted CD8+CD4-CCR7+CD45RA+ naive T cells. The TCR originated in a human donor in good health. Some libraries in this study had Jurkat cell RNA spiked in.

This CDR3 reads CASTGQRNTGELFF. The CDR3 bases are TGTGCCAGCACCGGACAGAGGAACACCGGGGAGCTGTTTTTT. The chain uses TRBV12-3 or TRBV12-4 and TRBJ2-2; maybe TRBD1 (6 bases). The CDR3 is made up of 14 amino acids. V lost 7 bases to trimming and J lost 1 base, with 10 bases between them.